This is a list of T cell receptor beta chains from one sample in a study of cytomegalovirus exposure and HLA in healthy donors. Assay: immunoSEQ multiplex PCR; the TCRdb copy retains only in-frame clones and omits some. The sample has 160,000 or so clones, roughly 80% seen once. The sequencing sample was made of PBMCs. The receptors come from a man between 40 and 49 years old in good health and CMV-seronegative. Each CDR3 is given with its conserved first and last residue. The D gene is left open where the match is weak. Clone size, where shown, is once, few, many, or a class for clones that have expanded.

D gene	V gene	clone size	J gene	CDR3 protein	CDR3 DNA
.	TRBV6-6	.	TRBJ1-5	CASSYSQGGSQPQHF	TGTGCCAGCAGTTACTCGCAGGGAGGGAGTCAGCCCCAGCATTTT
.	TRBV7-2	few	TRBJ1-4	CASSLGGRGYRKLFF	TGTGCCAGCAGCTTAGGGGGGCGGGGGTACCGGAAACTGTTTTTT
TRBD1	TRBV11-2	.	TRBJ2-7	CASSPGTAHYEQYF	TGTGCCAGCAGTCCCGGGACAGCACACTACGAGCAGTACTTC
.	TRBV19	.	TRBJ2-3	CASSKYGSGDTDTQYF	TGTGCCAGTAGCAAATATGGATCGGGGGACACAGATACGCAGTATTTT
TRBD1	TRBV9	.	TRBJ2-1	CASSAAGTGWTYNEQFF	TGTGCCAGCAGCGCTGCCGGGACAGGTTGGACCTACAATGAGCAGTTCTTC
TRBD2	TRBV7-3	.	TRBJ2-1	CASSPTSGSYNEQFF	TGTGCCAGCAGCCCCACTAGCGGCTCCTACAATGAGCAGTTCTTC
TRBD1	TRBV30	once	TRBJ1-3	CAWSKGTASSGNTIYF	TGTGCCTGGAGTAAGGGGACAGCGAGCTCTGGAAACACCATATATTTT
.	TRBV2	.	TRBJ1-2	CASRDRTLAF	TGTGCCAGCAGAGACAGAACATTGGCCTTC
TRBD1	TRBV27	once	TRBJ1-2	CASSSEGQAHSGGYTF	TGTGCCAGCAGTAGTGAGGGACAGGCTCATTCTGGCGGCTACACCTTC
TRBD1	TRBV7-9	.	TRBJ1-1	CASSTTGIKNTEAFF	TGTGCCAGCAGCACGACAGGGATCAAGAACACTGAAGCTTTCTTT
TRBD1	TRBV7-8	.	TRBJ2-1	CASSNRDRVNEQFF	TGTGCCAGCAGCAACCGGGACAGGGTAAATGAGCAGTTCTTC